This passage covers 31 T cell receptor beta chains from one sample sequenced in a study of cytomegalovirus exposure and HLA in healthy donors. It was with 60 Vbeta and 13 Jbeta primers that the PCR ran. Some clones are missing from TCRdb's copy, which holds only in-frame ones; the method was immunoSEQ multiplex PCR. The sample lists about 98,000 clones; more than 60% were seen once. The sample comprised PBMCs. Source of these receptors: a man in his sixties in good health and CMV-seropositive.

The rearrangement joins TRBV5-4 to TRBJ2-7; D is ambiguous. In germline, CDR1 is SGHNT, CDR2 YYREEE (reference sequence). The V and J ends lost 3 bases and 6 bases respectively, with 10 bases between them. The CDR3 is made up of 12 amino acids. As DNA, the CDR3 is TGTGCCAGCAGCTCACCCCTGAGCGAGCAGTACTTC. The encoded protein is CASSSPLSEQYF.

The rearrangement links TRBV4-1 to TRBJ2-5; maybe TRBD1 (5 bases). V was trimmed by 1 base and J by 2 bases, leaving 14 bases between them. The CDR3 consists of 16 residues. Germline CDR1 is MGHRA and CDR2 is YSYEKL. The CDR3 is CASSQALSQGQETQYF. The CDR3 nucleotides are TGCGCCAGCAGCCAAGCCCTATCCCAGGGTCAAGAGACCCAGTACTTC.

V and J are TRBV28 and TRBJ1-1, with D hard to call. The CDR3 is 14 amino acids. Per the germline V gene, CDR1 is MDHEN and CDR2 is SYDVKM. The V end lost 2 bases, the J end lost 1 base, and 8 bases lay between the germline ends. The CDR3 DNA is TGTGCCAGCAGTTTAGTCCAGAAGAACACTGAAGCTTTCTTT. It codes for CASSLVQKNTEAFF.

V is TRBV7-3 and J is TRBJ2-7, with TRBD1 as a possible D gene (8 bases). The CDR3 consists of 19 residues. V lost 2 bases and J 5 bases, leaving 28 bases between the germline ends. In germline, CDR1 is SGHTA, CDR2 FQGTGA. CDR3 protein: CASSLHPISVQGGLDEQYF. CDR3 sequence (DNA): TGTGCCAGCAGCTTACATCCAATATCGGTACAGGGGGGGTTGGACGAGCAGTACTTC.

The chain couples TRBV29-1 to TRBJ2-5; 8 positions match TRBD1. With 6 bases clipped from V and 4 bases from J, the junction kept 4 bases outside the gene matches. The length of the CDR3 is 12 residues. Looked up from germline, CDR1 is SQVTM and CDR2 is ANQGSEA. This CDR3 reads CSVAQGVETQYF. CDR3 DNA: TGCAGCGTAGCACAGGGGGTAGAGACCCAGTACTTC.

CDR3: CASRGQGRSGNTIYF. CDR3 sequence (DNA): TGTGCCAGCAGAGGACAGGGCCGTTCTGGAAACACCATATATTTT. The chain uses TRBV2 and TRBJ1-3; 8 positions agree with TRBD1. The junction had 5 bases not matched to a gene; V was cut back by 6 bases and J by 1 base. This CDR3 has 15 amino acids. CDR1 and CDR2 (germline): SNHLY, FYNNEI.

This clone was counted only a few times. This rearrangement joins TRBV6-6 to TRBJ1-5; D might be TRBD1 (5 bases). Germline V gene lookup returns CDR1 MNHNY and CDR2 SVGAGI (reference sequence). V was clipped by 0 bases and J by 5 bases, with 14 bases between them. CDR3 length equals 16 residues. In nucleotides, the CDR3 is TGTGCCAGCAGTTACTCGCGGGGGGATTTTTATCAGCCCCAGCATTTT. Translating it yields CASSYSRGDFYQPQHF.

In its sample, this clone was seen a few times. This sequence joins TRBV30 and TRBJ1-1; no clear D. Germline V lookup: CDR1 GTSNPN, CDR2 SVGIG (reference sequence). CDR3 size: 12 residues. Trimming left V 4 bases short and J 4 bases short, with 10 bases between. CDR3 protein: CAWNLRGTEAFF. The CDR3 DNA sequence: TGTGCCTGGAACCTTCGGGGCACTGAAGCTTTCTTT.

V and J are TRBV5-4 and TRBJ2-2; TRBD2 is a possible D gene (7 bases). The CDR3 loop spans 15 amino acids. Germline V lookup: CDR1 SGHNT, CDR2 YYREEE (reference sequence). V lost 2 bases and J 4 bases, leaving 12 bases between the germline ends. CDR3 bases: TGTGCCAGCAGCTTCGGGGGGCCGGCCACCGGGGAGCTGTTTTTT. Translated: CASSFGGPATGELFF.

This clone was observed a handful of times. CDR3 in DNA: TGTGCCAGCAGTGCTAGCGGGGGAGCCGGGGAGCTGTTTTTT. It yields the protein CASSASGGAGELFF. The chain joins TRBV6-5 to TRBJ2-2; 10 bases are a match to TRBD2. V gave up 5 bases and J gave up 6 bases; unmatched junction bases: 3. CDR1 is MNHEY, CDR2 SVGAGI, per germline. This CDR3 is 14 amino acids long.

The chain combines TRBV10-3 with TRBJ1-4, with TRBD1 matching over 9 bases. Looked up from germline, CDR1 is ENHRY and CDR2 is SYGVKD. V dropped 3 bases and J dropped 7; count of bases not matched to a gene: 6. CDR3 size: 15 residues. The CDR3: CAISEWGQGGEKLFF. CDR3 bases: TGTGCCATCAGTGAATGGGGACAGGGAGGTGAAAAACTGTTTTTT.

The chain carries TRBV7-8 and TRBJ2-5; weak D call: TRBD1 (6 bases). The V gene's germline CDR1 is SGHVS and CDR2 FQNEAQ. The V gene lost 5 bases and the J gene lost 4 bases, with 14 bases spanning the gap. This CDR3 spans 14 amino acids. The CDR3 reads CASSRGQPLETQYF. The CDR3 nucleotides are TGTGCCAGCAGCCGTGGACAGCCCCTAGAGACCCAGTACTTC.

About this clone: One junction end disagrees with the germline gene, perhaps due to a read error. J is TRBJ2-7 and V is TRBV7-9; 7 bases match TRBD1. The germline V gene encodes CDR1 SEHNR and CDR2 FQNEAQ (reference sequence). The CDR3 loop spans 12 amino acids. The CDR3: CSSSFRGSEQYF. As DNA, the CDR3 is TGTTCCAGCAGTTTCAGGGGGAGCGAGCAGTACTTC. Combining the CDR3 with reference TRBV7-9 and TRBJ2-7 gives the whole variable domain DTGVSQNPRHKITKRGQNVTFRCDPISEHNRLYWYRQTLGQGPEFLTYFQNEAQLEKSRLLSDRFSAERPKGSFSTLEIQRTEQGDSAMYLCSSSFRGSEQYFGPGTRLTVT.

The chain uses TRBV19 and TRBJ1-6; 9 bases fit TRBD1. The CDR3 is 14 amino acids. Trimming cost V 4 bases and J 6 bases; bases outside gene matches: 1. Germline loops: CDR1 LNHDA, CDR2 SQIVND (reference sequence). The chain's CDR3 is CASSTGQGNSPLHF. DNA of the CDR3: TGTGCCAGTAGTACGGGACAGGGTAATTCACCCCTCCACTTT.

This chain joins TRBV19 and TRBJ1-1; 7 bases line up with TRBD1. Germline assignment: CDR1 LNHDA and CDR2 SQIVND (reference sequence). After removal of 4 bases from V and 5 bases from J, the junction contained 10 bases not matched to a gene. This CDR3 region has 15 residues. CDR3 protein: CASSTRQGGDTEAFF. Here the CDR3 DNA reads TGTGCCAGTAGTACGCGACAGGGTGGGGATACTGAAGCTTTCTTT.

The CDR3 reads CASSSLNREETQYF. In DNA, the CDR3 is TGTGCCAGCAGCTCTCTTAACAGGGAAGAGACCCAGTACTTC. The chain combines TRBV7-8 with TRBJ2-5, with D maybe TRBD1 (6 bases). V was shortened by 4 bases and J by 3 bases, with 12 bases between the two germline ends. The CDR3 contains 14 residues. Per germline, CDR1 SGHVS and CDR2 FQNEAQ.

The J gene is TRBJ2-7, the V gene TRBV10-3, with TRBD1 identical over 12 bases. Germline loops: CDR1 ENHRY, CDR2 SYGVKD. The CDR3 spans 18 residues. Unmatched junction bases numbered 10, after V lost 4 bases and J lost 0 bases. CDR3 region: CAISAGQGAPPGSYEQYF. Written as DNA, the CDR3 is TGTGCCATCAGTGCGGGACAGGGGGCGCCCCCGGGCTCCTACGAGCAGTACTTC.

This chain links TRBV23-1 with TRBJ2-2, with TRBD1 identical over 7 bases. TRBV23-1 is an ORF, with its function uncertain. V gave up 8 bases and J gave up 3 bases; unmatched junction bases: 9. The CDR3 consists of 15 residues. CDR3 residues: CASPDRVGDTGELFF. CDR3 nucleotides: TGCGCCAGCCCTGACAGGGTGGGGGACACCGGGGAGCTGTTTTTT.

This chain links TRBV6-5 with TRBJ1-4, with TRBD1 matching over 9 bases. This CDR3 contains 14 residues. CDR1 MNHEY and CDR2 SVGAGI come from the germline V gene. With V trimmed by 5 bases and J by 10 bases, 8 bases remained unmatched. Here the CDR3 reads CASSRDRVLGKLFF. For the CDR3, the DNA is TGTGCCAGCAGTCGGGACAGGGTATTAGGAAAACTGTTTTTT.

Points on this clone: The sample carries other DNA sequences with the same CDR3. The chain links TRBV6-5 to TRBJ1-2, with a tentative D call TRBD1 (6 bases). V lost 0 bases, J lost 2 bases, and 10 bases lay in between. Germline V gives CDR1 MNHEY, CDR2 SVGAGI. The length of the CDR3 is 15 residues. The CDR3 DNA is TGTGCCAGCAGTTACTCCCCCACAGGGAACTATGGCTACACCTTC. Protein product: CASSYSPTGNYGYTF.

The V call is TRBV28, the J call TRBJ2-1, with TRBD1 matching over 9 bases. The CDR3 covers 16 residues. J was trimmed by 1 base and V by 5 bases; bases with no gene match: 6. Per germline, CDR1 MDHEN and CDR2 SYDVKM. CDR3 sequence (DNA): TGTGCCAGCAGTGCCCTGGACAGGGGATCCTACAATGAGCAGTTCTTC. It encodes CASSALDRGSYNEQFF.

The rearrangement joins TRBV10-3 to TRBJ1-1, with D unresolved. Between the trimmed V and J ends, which lost 2 bases and 0 bases, there was a span of 13 bases. Germline values: CDR1 ENHRY, CDR2 SYGVKD. The CDR3 consists of 16 residues. The DNA of the CDR3 is TGTGCCATCAGTGAGCAGCAACTAGAGGTGAACACTGAAGCTTTCTTT. Translation gives CAISEQQLEVNTEAFF.

V is TRBV2 and J is TRBJ2-2; 9 nucleotides align to TRBD1. CDR3 length: 17 amino acids. CDR1 SNHLY and CDR2 FYNNEI come from the germline V gene. The V and J ends lost 2 bases and 5 bases, in that order; junction bases with no gene match: 9. CDR3 nucleotide sequence: TGTGCCAGCAGTGAAAGGACAGGGGCCGCGCTGACCGGGGAGCTGTTTTTT. Translated, it gives CASSERTGAALTGELFF.

A single count supports this clone. The chain joins TRBV6-4 to TRBJ1-1, with TRBD1 as a possible D gene (5 bases). Germline assignment: CDR1 MRHNA and CDR2 SNTAGT. CDR3 length: 18 residues. V lost 8 bases to trimming and J lost 1 base, with 26 bases between them. The CDR3 region has the DNA TGTGCCAGCCTCCTCATGTATCGGCAGGGAAGCTGGAACACTGAAGCTTTCTTT. It encodes CASLLMYRQGSWNTEAFF.

The genes are TRBV29-1 and TRBJ1-1; D unclear. Trimming cost V 4 bases and J 7 bases, with 7 bases left between them. This CDR3 has 10 amino acids. Germline V gene data show CDR1 as SQVTM and CDR2 as ANQGSEA. The CDR3 DNA follows: TGCAGCGTTGGACACCTTGAAGCTTTCTTT. It yields the protein CSVGHLEAFF.

The chain couples TRBV18 to TRBJ2-1, with 12 positions matching TRBD2. The germline V gene has CDR1 KGHSH and CDR2 LQKENI. V was pared by 2 bases and J by 7 bases, with 3 bases of the junction left unmatched. The CDR3 runs to 15 residues. CDR3 loop: CASSPSTSGRNEQFF. Written as DNA, the CDR3 is TGTGCCAGCTCACCATCGACTAGCGGGAGAAATGAGCAGTTCTTC.

The CDR3 loop reads CAWSATGGGEQYF. DNA of the CDR3: TGTGCCTGGAGTGCAACGGGAGGAGGGGAGCAGTACTTC. This chain connects TRBV30 to TRBJ2-7; 7 bases fit TRBD2. Germline lookup yields CDR1 GTSNPN and CDR2 SVGIG (reference sequence). Trimming removed 1 base from V and 7 bases from J; junction bases left unmatched: 7. The CDR3 consists of 13 residues.

The rearrangement links TRBV7-9 to TRBJ1-1, with D unclear. Germline V gene lookup returns CDR1 SEHNR and CDR2 FQNEAQ (reference sequence). The CDR3 covers 15 residues. The V end was cut by 5 bases, the J end by 1 base, with 14 bases between. The CDR3 region has the DNA TGTGCCAGCAGCCACCCTAAGAAGAAGAACACTGAAGCTTTCTTT. Translating it yields CASSHPKKKNTEAFF. The variable domain in full, with the rest retrieved from reference TRBV7-9 and TRBJ1-1, is DTGVSQNPRHKITKRGQNVTFRCDPISEHNRLYWYRQTLGQGPEFLTYFQNEAQLEKSRLLSDRFSAERPKGSFSTLEIQRTEQGDSAMYLCASSHPKKKNTEAFFGQGTRLTVV.

In this sample, this clone turned up once. The chain couples TRBV19 to TRBJ2-2, with 8 bases that match TRBD2. Per germline, CDR1 LNHDA and CDR2 SQIVND (reference sequence). The J segment lost 4 bases and the V segment lost 10 bases, leaving 14 bases of the junction unmatched. The length of the CDR3 is 16 residues. The CDR3 bases are TGTGCCACCAACTCTCGGGGGGGCCGTGGCACCGGGGAGCTGTTTTTT. This gives the protein CATNSRGGRGTGELFF.

The genes are TRBV4-2 and TRBJ2-7; TRBD2 agrees at 10 bases. V shed 0 bases, J shed 3 bases, and the junction held 8 bases outside the gene matches. The CDR3 runs 17 residues. CDR1 and CDR2 from the germline V gene are LGHNA and YNFKEQ. The CDR3 sequence is CASSQESVAGGNYEQYF. The CDR3 DNA sequence: TGTGCCAGCAGCCAAGAATCGGTAGCGGGGGGCAACTACGAGCAGTACTTC.

This clone showed up just a few times. The V call is TRBV5-4, the J call TRBJ2-2; unclear D gene. V was clipped by 5 bases and J by 5 bases, with 7 bases between them. Germline CDR1 reads SGHNT; CDR2 reads YYREEE (reference sequence). This CDR3 is 12 amino acids long. Written as DNA, the CDR3 is TGTGCCAGCAGTTTATATACCGGGGAGCTGTTTTTT. Its translation: CASSLYTGELFF.